These 2 T cell receptor beta chains share one sample of origin, sequenced in a study of CD8+CD57+ T cells in acquired aplastic anemia. Using genomic DNA as the template, TCR beta VDJ and CDR3 profiling was carried out. TCRdb reanalysed the reads using MiXCR and keeps one entry per CDR3 protein. This table has 400,000 to 600,000 distinct CDR3 sequences, around 30% appearing once. An expansion of CD8+CD57+ cells by flow cytometry had been shown in patients chosen for sequencing. The sample taken for sequencing was sorted CD4+, CD8+, or CD8+CD57+ T cells (not recorded which) from PBMCs. The receptors shown here come from a human donor with aplastic anemia.

The V gene is TRBV11-2, the J gene TRBJ2-7; D possibly corresponds to TRBD1 (5 bases). Germline V lookup: CDR1 SGHAT, CDR2 FQNNGV. Trimming shortened V by 1 base and J by 4 bases, and 20 bases separated the two germline ends. The CDR3 extends over 17 amino acids. In DNA, the CDR3 is TGTGCCAGCAGCTTAGGAGGTTTTCGACAGCAACATTACGAGCAGTACTTC. It codes for CASSLGGFRQQHYEQYF.

The sample holds a few counts of this clonotype. This chain links TRBV6-1 with TRBJ1-2; maybe TRBD1 (6 bases). Trimming left V 6 bases short and J 4 bases short, with 15 bases between. CDR1 is MNHNS, CDR2 SASEGT, per germline. The CDR3 has 14 residues. Here the CDR3 DNA reads TGTGCCAGCAGACAGGGCCTCCTCTTCTATGGCTACACCTTC. This codes for CASRQGLLFYGYTF.